This T cell receptor beta chain is drawn from a study of a mutant IDH1 vaccine in newly diagnosed glioma. About the study: Across weeks 1, 3, 5, 7, 11, 15, 19 and 23, patients received a vaccination each time, eight in all. Treated patients had a mean age of approximately 40 years and a sex split that was around 60% male and 37.5% female. Whole-study results and caveats: Pseudoprogression seemingly bore no relation to changes in top peripheral T cell clonotypes.

Noted time point: week 23, last vaccination. Doses comprised 300 ug of mutant IDH1 20-mer peptide each, plus topical imiquimod. New WHO grade 3 or 4 astrocytomas that were IDH1-mutant and ATRX-lost occurred in the donors. The method was immunoSEQ multiplex PCR; TCRdb's version includes in-frame clones alone and lacks a portion of them. Here the sample spans approximately 41,000 clones, about four fifths being singletons. Germline V gene data show CDR1 as KGHSH and CDR2 as LQKENI. This CDR3 has 13 amino acids. Trimming cost V 4 bases and J 1 base, with 7 bases left between them. In the case of this clone: Its antigen is unidentified.

This clonotype originated in a middle-aged woman with glioma. Some clones in this sample may be carry-over from other donors' samples. The starting material was PBMCs, obtained from a glioma patient whose treatment included an IDH1 peptide vaccine. V is TRBV18 and J is TRBJ1-1, with unresolved D. The CDR3 nucleotides are TGTGCCAGCTCACAGGCACCGAACACTGAAGCTTTCTTT. Amino acid sequence: CASSQAPNTEAFF.